This TCR beta chain was retrieved from a study of cytomegalovirus exposure and HLA in healthy donors. Study-level points and caveats: Most of the TCR beta V segments (in an earlier analysis) were productive either about 90% or about 30% of the time. Exclusion applied to some V segments, including TRBV6-2 and TRBV6-3, as they were indistinguishable.

Trimming stripped 1 base from V and 7 bases from J, with 14 bases between. The CDR3 totals 15 residues. CDR1 and CDR2 (germline): SGHVS, FQNEAQ. Concerning this clone itself: Its antigen remains unknown.

60 Vbeta and 13 Jbeta primers were used in PCR. Profiled with immunoSEQ multiplex PCR; TCRdb holds only in-frame clones, not every one. The sample has around 150,000 clones, roughly 80% seen once. This receptor was taken from a human donor in good health. Sequenced input: PBMCs. V gene TRBV7-8 combines with J gene TRBJ2-1, with TRBD2 as a possible D gene (5 bases). This CDR3 is CASSLGTGNLNEQFF. The CDR3 nucleotides read TGTGCCAGCAGCTTAGGGACTGGTAACCTGAATGAGCAGTTCTTC. The variable domain in full, with the rest retrieved from reference TRBV7-8 and TRBJ2-1, is GAGVSQSPRYKVAKRGQDVALRCDPISGHVSLFWYQQALGQGPEFLTYFQNEAQLDKSGLPSDRFFAERPEGSVSTLKIQRTQQEDSAVYLCASSLGTGNLNEQFFGPGTRLTVL.